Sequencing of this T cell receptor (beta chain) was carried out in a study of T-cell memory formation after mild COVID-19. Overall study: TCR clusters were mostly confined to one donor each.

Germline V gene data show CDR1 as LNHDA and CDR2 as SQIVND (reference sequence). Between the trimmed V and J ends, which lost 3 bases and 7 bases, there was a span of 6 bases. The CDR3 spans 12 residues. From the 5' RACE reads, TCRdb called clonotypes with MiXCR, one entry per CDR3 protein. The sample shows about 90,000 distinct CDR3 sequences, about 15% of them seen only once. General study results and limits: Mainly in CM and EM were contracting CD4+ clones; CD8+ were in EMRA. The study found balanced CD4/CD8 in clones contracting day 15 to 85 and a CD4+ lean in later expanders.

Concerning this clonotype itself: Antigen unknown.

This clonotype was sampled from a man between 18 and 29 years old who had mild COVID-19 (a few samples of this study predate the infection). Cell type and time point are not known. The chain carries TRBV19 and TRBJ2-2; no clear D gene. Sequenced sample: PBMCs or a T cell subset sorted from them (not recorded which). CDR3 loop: CASSIPGGELFF. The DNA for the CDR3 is TGTGCCAGTAGTATTCCAGGCGGGGAGCTGTTTTTT.